These 24 T cell receptor beta chains share one sample of origin, sequenced in a study of blood T cell repertoires in COVID-19 (dated by TCRdb to 2019 to 2021). Receptor amplification or capture employed the immunoSEQ multiplex PCR assay. The clones in this table, taken by TCRdb from immuneACCESS, are in-frame only. Not every clone is retained; where verified, under half of the shortfall comes from an unresolved V gene, and the cause of the rest is unknown. Here the sample has about 150,000 clones; just under 85% occur a single time. The ten most abundant clones make up less than 30% of the sample. Sequencing was carried out using peripheral blood. All receptors come from an older woman with acute or convalescent COVID-19.

The CDR3 loop is CASSSGTSDTGELFF. The CDR3 DNA reads TGTGCCAGCAGCTCCGGGACTAGCGATACCGGGGAGCTGTTTTTT. V gene TRBV7-3 combines with J gene TRBJ2-2; 10 bases agree with TRBD2. Germline V lookup: CDR1 SGHTA, CDR2 FQGTGA. The J segment lost 5 bases and the V segment lost 4 bases, leaving 4 bases of the junction unmatched. This CDR3 region has 15 residues.

This sequence joins TRBV18 and TRBJ1-1; TRBD1 matches at 11 bases. CDR3 length: 15 amino acids. J was trimmed by 3 bases and V by 6 bases; bases with no gene match: 6. The germline V gene has CDR1 KGHSH and CDR2 LQKENI. CDR3 amino acids: CASSGTGGSDTEAFF. The CDR3 bases are TGTGCCAGCTCGGGGACAGGGGGGTCTGACACTGAAGCTTTCTTT.

The chain links TRBV11-3 to TRBJ2-2; TRBD1 agrees at 10 bases. V lost 5 bases to trimming and J lost 7 bases; unmatched junction nucleotides: 10. This CDR3 spans 16 amino acids. CDR1 and CDR2 from the germline V gene are SGHNT and YENEEA. This CDR3 reads CASSRGDRGQDGELFF. CDR3 DNA: TGTGCCAGCAGCCGTGGAGACAGGGGGCAGGACGGGGAGCTGTTTTTT.

The gene calls are TRBV7-2 and TRBJ2-5, with D possibly TRBD2 on 6 matching bases. CDR1 is SGHTA and CDR2 is FQGNSA in the germline V gene. The V gene lost 3 bases and the J gene lost 5 bases, with 10 bases spanning the gap. The CDR3 runs 13 residues. The CDR3 spells CASSLAGRETQYF. The CDR3 DNA sequence: TGTGCCAGCAGCTTGGCAGGGAGGGAGACCCAGTACTTC.

The chain has TRBV10-3 and TRBJ2-3; 9 nucleotides agree with TRBD2. The CDR3 loop spans 14 amino acids. Germline trimming cut 6 bases from V and 1 base from J; bases unmatched to any gene: 2. Germline values: CDR1 ENHRY, CDR2 SYGVKD. For the CDR3, the DNA is TGTGCCATCAGGTCTAGCGGGGGCACAGATACGCAGTATTTT. Residues: CAIRSSGGTDTQYF.

This clone was recorded once. The rearrangement links TRBV2 to TRBJ1-2; 8 bases match TRBD1. J was trimmed by 2 bases and V by 7 bases; bases with no gene match: 6. CDR3 length equals 14 residues. CDR1 and CDR2 (germline): SNHLY, FYNNEI. CDR3 sequence: CASTQGANNYGYTF. The CDR3 DNA reads as TGTGCCAGCACCCAGGGGGCGAACAACTATGGCTACACCTTC.

DNA for the CDR3: TGCGCCAGCAGCTTGGACAGTTCGGGGACTGAAGCTTTCTTT. This codes for CASSLDSSGTEAFF. V and J are TRBV5-1 and TRBJ1-1; D not resolved. The CDR3 has 14 amino acids. Germline lookup yields CDR1 SGHRS and CDR2 YFSETQ. Trimming stripped 0 bases from V and 5 bases from J, with 11 bases between.

The V gene is TRBV11-2, the J gene TRBJ1-1; D is ambiguous. The CDR3 extends over 15 amino acids. V was pared by 0 bases and J by 5 bases, with 13 bases between. Germline lookup yields CDR1 SGHAT and CDR2 FQNNGV. The CDR3 loop is CASSLDLGVLTEAFF. Written as DNA, the CDR3 is TGTGCCAGCAGCTTAGATCTCGGGGTATTGACTGAAGCTTTCTTT.

This sequence joins TRBV20-1 and TRBJ1-2, with 7 bases that match TRBD1. In germline, CDR1 is DFQATT, CDR2 SNEGSKA (reference sequence). The ends lost 6 bases at V and 11 bases at J; junction bases unmatched: 9. The CDR3 runs 11 residues. CDR3 loop: CSAPDRVGYTF. DNA for the CDR3: TGCAGTGCGCCTGACAGGGTTGGTTACACCTTC.

The chain is built from TRBV18 and TRBJ2-2, with TRBD1 matching 10 bases. The germline V gene encodes CDR1 KGHSH and CDR2 LQKENI. Trimming removed 3 bases from V and 7 bases from J; junction bases left unmatched: 5. The CDR3 contains 15 residues. The CDR3 nucleotides read TGTGCCAGCTCACCCTGGACAGGGGGGAGCGGGGAGCTGTTTTTT. Translated, it gives CASSPWTGGSGELFF.

The chain combines TRBV28 with TRBJ1-5; D ambiguous. Deletions cut 1 base from V and 5 bases from J, with 9 bases between. The CDR3 is 14 amino acids. Germline V lookup: CDR1 MDHEN, CDR2 SYDVKM. CDR3 sequence: CASSLFGEDQPQHF. The CDR3 coding sequence is TGTGCCAGCAGTTTATTCGGGGAGGATCAGCCCCAGCATTTT.

The chain carries TRBV18 and TRBJ1-1; no clear D. The length of the CDR3 is 15 residues. Germline values: CDR1 KGHSH, CDR2 LQKENI. V gave up 2 bases and J gave up 0 bases, with 10 bases separating them. The CDR3 region has the DNA TGTGCCAGCTCACCAGATGCACAGATGAACACTGAAGCTTTCTTT. This translates into CASSPDAQMNTEAFF.

In this sample, this clone turned up a few times. The chain uses TRBV5-1 and TRBJ1-1; D is perhaps TRBD1 (6 bases). Trimming pared 4 bases from V and 2 bases from J, leaving 9 bases between. The germline V gene encodes CDR1 SGHRS and CDR2 YFSETQ. The CDR3 length is 13 residues. CDR3 nucleotide sequence: TGCGCCAGCAGCGCACAGGGTAACACTGAAGCTTTCTTT. It is translated as CASSAQGNTEAFF.

J is TRBJ1-2 and V is TRBV6-1, with D perhaps matching TRBD1 (6 bases). Germline CDR1 and CDR2: MNHNS and SASEGT. CDR3 length equals 16 residues. V lost 4 bases, J lost 4 bases, and 19 bases lay in between. Here the CDR3 DNA reads TGTGCCAGCAGTGGCCGCGGGGGGGCCTCTATCTATGGCTACACCTTC. This sequence encodes CASSGRGGASIYGYTF.

This rearrangement joins TRBV7-2 to TRBJ2-3; 7 nucleotides agree with TRBD2. The CDR3 contains 14 residues. The V gene end was trimmed by 3 bases and the J gene end by 5 bases; junction bases not matched to a gene: 5. Germline assignment: CDR1 SGHTA and CDR2 FQGNSA. In DNA, the CDR3 is TGTGCCAGCAGCTTTGGCGGGGGTGGAGATACGCAGTATTTT. Its protein is CASSFGGGGDTQYF.

The chain couples TRBV5-6 to TRBJ2-7; D uncertain. There are 12 residues in the CDR3. V gave up 0 bases and J gave up 4 bases, with 5 bases separating them. Germline V gene data show CDR1 as SGHDT and CDR2 as YYEEEE. This chain's CDR3 is CASSLGHYEQYF. CDR3 nucleotides: TGTGCCAGCAGCTTGGGACATTACGAGCAGTACTTC.

The chain is built from TRBV3-1 (or the pseudogene TRBV3-2) and TRBJ2-3; 7 nucleotides align to TRBD2. J was trimmed by 0 bases and V by 11 bases; bases with no gene match: 5. Germline CDR1 and CDR2: LGHDT and YNNKEL (reference sequence). The length of the CDR3 is 13 residues. The CDR3 bases are TGTGCCGTCCGGGACTATAGCACAGATACGCAGTATTTT. It translates to CAVRDYSTDTQYF.

This clone showed up just a few times. The chain uses TRBV5-1 and TRBJ1-3, with D perhaps matching TRBD1 (6 bases). From germline, CDR1 is SGHRS and CDR2 YFSETQ. Trimming shortened V by 4 bases and J by 0 bases, and 8 bases separated the two germline ends. The CDR3 has 14 residues. CDR3 coding DNA: TGCGCCAGCAGCCAGGGGACCTCTGGAAACACCATATATTTT. Its translation is CASSQGTSGNTIYF.

A few counts support this clone. The chain recombines TRBV5-1 with TRBJ2-1, with 7 bases matching TRBD2. This CDR3 comprises 16 residues. V trimming: 5 bases; J trimming: 4 bases; junction bases outside the gene matches: 12. Per the germline V gene, CDR1 is SGHRS and CDR2 is YFSETQ. CDR3 coding DNA: TGCGCCAGCAGAAGAGGGGCTAGCGGAAATTACAATGAGCAGTTCTTC. As protein: CASRRGASGNYNEQFF. Full variable domain (missing parts from reference TRBV5-1 and TRBJ2-1): KAGVTQTPRYLIKTRGQQVTLSCSPISGHRSVSWYQQTPGQGLQFLFEYFSETQRNKGNFPGRFSGRQFSNSRSEMNVSTLELGDSALYLCASRRGASGNYNEQFFGPGTRLTVL.

This chain links TRBV29-1 with TRBJ2-3; weak D call: TRBD2 (8 bases). Germline V CDR1 and CDR2: SQVTM, ANQGSEA. With 7 bases removed from V and 5 bases from J, the gap between germline ends came to 19 bases. This CDR3 contains 14 residues. The CDR3 sequence: CSAPGDSGGDTQYF. The CDR3 DNA follows: TGCAGCGCCCCGGGGGACAGCGGGGGAGATACGCAGTATTTT.

This clone was counted at least ten times. This sequence joins TRBV10-1 and TRBJ2-1; D unresolved. Germline values: CDR1 WNHNN, CDR2 SYGVQD (reference sequence). There are 15 residues in the CDR3. The V end was cut by 3 bases, the J end by 6 bases, with 15 bases between. CDR3 sequence reads: CASSDYSGGPNEQFF. The CDR3 DNA follows: TGCGCCAGCAGTGATTACTCCGGTGGGCCCAATGAGCAGTTCTTC.

V is TRBV3-1 (or the pseudogene TRBV3-2) and J is TRBJ2-5; 8 bases agree with TRBD2. This CDR3 comprises 17 residues. Per the germline V gene, CDR1 is LGHDT and CDR2 is YNNKEL (reference sequence). Trimming at V came to 6 bases and at J to 5 bases, leaving 17 bases not matched to a gene. The CDR3 sequence: CASSTPGYGGAGETQYF. The DNA for the CDR3 is TGTGCCAGCAGTACTCCAGGTTACGGGGGGGCAGGGGAGACCCAGTACTTC.

The chain recombines TRBV13 with TRBJ2-7, with TRBD1 matching over 9 bases. The length of the CDR3 is 13 residues. Germline CDR1 is PRHDT and CDR2 is FYEKMQ (reference sequence). Losses at the gene ends were 5 bases for V and 7 bases for J; bases not matched to a gene: 6. DNA for the CDR3: TGTGCCAGCAGCCGAGGACAGGGGCATGAGCAGTACGTC. Its translation is CASSRGQGHEQYV.

This sequence joins TRBV3-1 (or the pseudogene TRBV3-2) and TRBJ2-2, with TRBD2 matching 7 bases. The CDR3 is 18 residues long. Germline values: CDR1 LGHDT, CDR2 YNNKEL (reference sequence). The ends lost 0 bases at V and 3 bases at J; junction bases unmatched: 10. The CDR3 region is CASSQEWFGGLDTGELFF. Written as DNA, the CDR3 is TGTGCCAGCAGCCAAGAATGGTTCGGGGGGTTAGACACCGGGGAGCTGTTTTTT.